This T cell receptor (beta chain) was retrieved from a study of CD8+ T cells in alopecia areata. Study details: Treated patients took oral tofacitinib at 5 to 10 mg twice daily.

This clone has a count of ten or more. Its specificity is not known. Study outcomes and limitations: Mice showed TCR sharing more clearly than patients did, possibly owing to HLA.

The treatment denotes: oral pan-JAK inhibitor, 5-10 mg twice daily. V was clipped by 5 bases and J by 2 bases, with 8 bases between them. The CDR3 runs 13 residues. Germline-derived CDR1 and CDR2 are LNHDA and SQIVND (reference sequence). Isolated RNA was reverse transcribed into cDNA used as the sequencing template. The method was immunoSEQ multiplex PCR; TCRdb's version includes in-frame clones alone and lacks a portion of them. The sample records 75,000 to 100,000 clones, about two thirds being singletons. V is TRBV19 and J is TRBJ2-3; D is undetermined. Sequencing used CD8+ T cells sorted from blood, obtained between weeks 44 and 45, from a patient treated with tofacitinib. This clonotype was obtained from a human donor with alopecia areata. The chain's CDR3 is CASSAENTDTQYF. CDR3 in DNA: TGTGCCAGTAGTGCGGAAAACACAGATACGCAGTATTTT. Complete variable domain (other parts from reference TRBV19 and TRBJ2-3): DGGITQSPKYLFRKEGQNVTLSCEQNLNHDAMYWYRQDPGQGLRLIYYSQIVNDFQKGDIAEGYSVSREKKESFPLTVTSAQKNPTAFYLCASSAENTDTQYFGPGTRLTVL.